The 20 T cell receptor beta chains below all came from one sample that was sequenced in a study of shared clonotypes between healthy human individuals. Naive CD8 cells lacked CD45RO, underwent positive selection for CCR7 and left out terminally differentiated effector memory CD45RA+ cells. TCRdb keeps only in-frame clones here, not all; method: immunoSEQ multiplex PCR. This table has 1.5 million to 2.5 million clones, about 95% appearing once. The sequencing sample was made of naive CD8+ T cells sorted from blood. These receptors were taken from a man between 18 and 29 years old in good health.

This chain joins TRBV11-2 and TRBJ2-7, with a weak D call TRBD2 (5 bases). CDR1 and CDR2 from the germline V gene are SGHAT and FQNNGV. The CDR3 contains 14 residues. The germline V and J ends were trimmed by 6 bases and 0 bases, with 12 bases remaining between them. The CDR3 sequence is CASRRGSSSYEQYF. In DNA, the CDR3 is TGTGCCAGCAGAAGAGGGTCCTCCTCCTACGAGCAGTACTTC.

The V call is TRBV10-3, the J call TRBJ2-7; D is unclear. The CDR3 covers 14 residues. Germline V lookup: CDR1 ENHRY, CDR2 SYGVKD. The germline V and J ends were trimmed by 3 bases and 5 bases, with 14 bases remaining between them. CDR3: CAISDRVVLDEQYF. The CDR3 DNA reads TGTGCCATCAGTGACCGGGTAGTTCTAGACGAGCAGTACTTC.

On this clone: Other DNA sequences in this specimen translate into the identical CDR3. The chain couples TRBV6-5 to TRBJ1-2, with D perhaps TRBD1 (6 bases). V was pared by 0 bases and J by 4 bases, with 9 bases between. There are 14 residues in the CDR3. Per the germline V gene, CDR1 is MNHEY and CDR2 is SVGAGI. The CDR3 protein is CASSYSEGVYGYTF. In DNA form, the CDR3 reads TGTGCCAGCAGTTACTCTGAGGGGGTCTATGGCTACACCTTC.

The chain has TRBV13 and TRBJ2-7; 11 bases match TRBD1. The germline V gene encodes CDR1 PRHDT and CDR2 FYEKMQ (reference sequence). This CDR3 is built from 16 residues. V trimming: 4 bases; J trimming: 0 bases; junction bases outside the gene matches: 5. The DNA for the CDR3 is TGTGCCAGCAGCTATGTTGGGACAGGGGGCTCCTACGAGCAGTACTTC. Protein product: CASSYVGTGGSYEQYF.

With regard to this clone: Additional DNA sequences in this sample encode the identical CDR3. The chain has TRBV18 and TRBJ2-7, with a tentative D call TRBD1 (5 bases). From germline, CDR1 is KGHSH and CDR2 LQKENI. The ends were cut back, 0 bases at V and 1 base at J, with 7 bases in the middle. The CDR3 runs 14 residues. The CDR3, as DNA: TGTGCCAGCTCACCACCTCAGGGTTCCTACGAGCAGTACTTC. This gives the protein CASSPPQGSYEQYF.

In this sample, this clone turned up a few times. J is TRBJ1-2 and V is TRBV6-5; 7 bases map to TRBD1. Germline V gene lookup returns CDR1 MNHEY and CDR2 SVGAGI. After removal of 6 bases from V and 3 bases from J, the junction contained 4 bases not matched to a gene. The CDR3 extends over 13 amino acids. CDR3 residues: CASRGQDHYGYTF. In nucleotides, the CDR3 is TGTGCCAGCAGAGGACAGGACCACTATGGCTACACCTTC.

The CDR3 DNA is TGTGCCAGCAGCGCGAAAACGGAGGACTCTGAAGCTTTCTTT. It translates to CASSAKTEDSEAFF. V is TRBV21-1 and J is TRBJ1-1. TRBV21-1 is flagged as a pseudogene. The CDR3 consists of 14 residues.

The chain carries TRBV30 and TRBJ2-3, with D possibly TRBD1 on 7 matching bases. V was pared by 8 bases and J by 4 bases, with 13 bases between. CDR3 length equals 12 residues. The V gene's germline CDR1 is GTSNPN and CDR2 SVGIG (reference sequence). The CDR3 here is CAQGGNADTQYF. In DNA, the CDR3 is TGTGCCCAGGGGGGTAACGCAGATACGCAGTATTTT.

The V call is TRBV6-6, the J call TRBJ2-1, with 7 bases that match TRBD1. V lost 5 bases, J lost 1 base, and 2 bases stayed unmatched. The germline V gene encodes CDR1 MNHNY and CDR2 SVGAGI (reference sequence). This CDR3 spans 14 amino acids. CDR3 sequence reads: CASSEGASYNEQFF. The CDR3 DNA reads as TGTGCCAGCAGTGAGGGGGCGTCCTACAATGAGCAGTTCTTC.

This clone was picked up one time. The V call is TRBV4-1, the J call TRBJ2-3; TRBD2 is a possible D gene (6 bases). The CDR3 contains 18 residues. The germline V and J ends were trimmed by 3 bases and 2 bases, with 21 bases remaining between them. In germline, CDR1 is MGHRA, CDR2 YSYEKL. CDR3 loop: CASSHHGVGGSLTDTQYF. The CDR3 nucleotides read TGCGCCAGCAGCCACCATGGGGTTGGGGGGAGCCTCACAGATACGCAGTATTTT.

The chain joins TRBV5-1 to TRBJ1-1; D is uncertain. Trimming shortened V by 0 bases and J by 4 bases, and 13 bases separated the two germline ends. The CDR3 runs to 15 residues. Germline assignment: CDR1 SGHRS and CDR2 YFSETQ. CDR3 region: CASSLGPFSPTEAFF. CDR3 nucleotide sequence: TGCGCCAGCAGCTTGGGACCCTTTTCCCCCACTGAAGCTTTCTTT.

The chain employs TRBV5-4 and TRBJ2-5; the D gene is possibly TRBD1 (6 bases). The CDR3 contains 16 residues. Trimming removed 3 bases at V and 2 bases at J, with 17 bases between. Germline CDR1 reads SGHNT; CDR2 reads YYREEE (reference sequence). CDR3 sequence reads: CASSWGLAGTQETQYF. CDR3 in DNA: TGTGCCAGCAGCTGGGGATTGGCAGGGACACAAGAGACCCAGTACTTC.

On this clone itself: Other DNA sequences within the sample encode an identical CDR3. This rearrangement joins TRBV7-6 to TRBJ2-1; the D gene is possibly TRBD1 (5 bases). Germline-derived CDR1 and CDR2 are SGHVS and FNYEAQ. This CDR3 is built from 14 residues. V was pared by 1 base and J by 7 bases, with 11 bases between. Written as DNA, the CDR3 is TGTGCCAGCAGCTTAGTAGCAGGGTGGAATGAGCAGTTCTTC. It specifies CASSLVAGWNEQFF.

This clone has a single count. This chain links TRBV30 with TRBJ2-4; 14 nucleotides agree with TRBD2. From germline, CDR1 is GTSNPN and CDR2 SVGIG (reference sequence). J was trimmed by 0 bases and V by 1 base; bases with no gene match: 5. This CDR3 region has 18 residues. The CDR3 nucleotides are TGTGCCTGGAGTGAGGGACTAGCGGGAGACCTAGCCAAAAACATTCAGTACTTC. Encoded protein: CAWSEGLAGDLAKNIQYF.

The chain joins TRBV27 to TRBJ2-7; D perhaps matches TRBD2 (7 bases). V lost 1 base and J 0 bases, leaving 16 bases between the germline ends. Germline values: CDR1 MNHEY, CDR2 SMNVEV (reference sequence). This CDR3 region has 17 residues. Here the CDR3 DNA reads TGTGCCAGCAGTTTATTAGGGGGAGGGGCACCCTCCTACGAGCAGTACTTC. Protein: CASSLLGGGAPSYEQYF.

This clone was seen only once. The same CDR3 can be traced to other DNA sequences in this sample. This chain links TRBV4-1 with TRBJ2-3; D is uncertain. The CDR3 runs 14 residues. Germline-derived CDR1 and CDR2 are MGHRA and YSYEKL. With 0 bases removed from V and 3 bases from J, the gap between germline ends came to 7 bases. The chain's CDR3 is CASSQETLTDTQYF. The CDR3 DNA sequence: TGCGCCAGCAGCCAAGAAACTTTAACAGATACGCAGTATTTT.

The rearrangement joins TRBV29-1 to TRBJ2-3; the match to TRBD1 covers 8 bases. The CDR3 length is 14 residues. V trimming: 7 bases; J trimming: 2 bases; junction bases outside the gene matches: 8. Germline lookup yields CDR1 SQVTM and CDR2 ANQGSEA. The CDR3 DNA follows: TGCAGCGCCTCAACCAGGGGGCACACAGATACGCAGTATTTT. Its protein is CSASTRGHTDTQYF.

The chain combines TRBV30 with TRBJ2-1; 9 nucleotides align to TRBD1. CDR3 length: 13 amino acids. Germline lookup yields CDR1 GTSNPN and CDR2 SVGIG (reference sequence). V lost 3 bases to trimming and J lost 7 bases; unmatched junction nucleotides: 4. CDR3 in DNA: TGTGCCTGGAGCGGGACAGGGTGGAATGAGCAGTTCTTC. This sequence encodes CAWSGTGWNEQFF. The full variable domain, with the rest looked up from reference TRBV30 and TRBJ2-1, is SQTIHQWPATLVQPVGSPLSLECTVEGTSNPNLYWYRQAAGRGLQLLFYSVGIGQISSEVPQNLSASRPQDRQFILSSKKLLLSDSGFYLCAWSGTGWNEQFFGPGTRLTVL.

The V gene is TRBV6-1, the J gene TRBJ1-5; D ambiguous. CDR3 size: 17 residues. Germline CDR1 and CDR2: MNHNS and SASEGT. Deletions cut 4 bases from V and 7 bases from J, with 23 bases between. The CDR3 DNA is TGTGCCAGCAGTGGTTGGGTCGCGGACGCGATGAGGCAGCCCCAGCATTTT. The encoded protein is CASSGWVADAMRQPQHF.

The CDR3 loop reads CASSYSPPETYEQYF. CDR3 in DNA: TGTGCCAGCAGTTACTCTCCACCGGAGACCTACGAGCAGTACTTC. The chain combines TRBV6-6 with TRBJ2-7, with D unresolved. The CDR3 spans 15 residues. Deletions cut 0 bases from V and 2 bases from J, with 11 bases between. The V gene's germline CDR1 is MNHNY and CDR2 SVGAGI (reference sequence).